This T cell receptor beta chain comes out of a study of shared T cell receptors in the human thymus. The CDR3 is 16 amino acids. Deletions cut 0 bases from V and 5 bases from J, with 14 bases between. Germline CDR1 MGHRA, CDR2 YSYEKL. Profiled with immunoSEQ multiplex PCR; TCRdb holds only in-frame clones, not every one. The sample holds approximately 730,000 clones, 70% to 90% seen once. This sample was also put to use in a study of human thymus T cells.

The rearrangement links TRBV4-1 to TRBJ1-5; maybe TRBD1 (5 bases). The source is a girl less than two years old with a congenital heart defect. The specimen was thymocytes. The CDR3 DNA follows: TGCGCCAGCAGCCAAGAACCAGGGAAACCACATCAGCCCCAGCATTTT. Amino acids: CASSQEPGKPHQPQHF.